Listed below are T cell receptor beta chains from one sample, sequenced in a study of shared clonotypes between healthy human individuals. The table came from immunoSEQ multiplex PCR; TCRdb's copy has only in-frame clones and leaves some out. In the table there are over a million clones, roughly 75% of which are singletons. The sample consisted of memory CD4+ T cells sorted from blood. These receptors all come from a young man in good health. CDR3s include the opening cysteine and the closing phenylalanine or tryptophan. A D gene is named only where the DNA matches it firmly. Size tells how often a clone was seen (once, few, many) or the class of an expanded clone, and some rows leave it out.

once | TRBJ2-7 | NA | TRBV2 | 14 | CASSEISDIYEQYF | TGTGCCAGCAGCGAGATATCGGACATTTACGAGCAGTACTTC
NA | TRBJ2-7 | NA | TRBV10-3 | 13 | CAISGTGSYEQYF | TGTGCCATCAGTGGTACAGGCTCCTACGAGCAGTACTTC
NA | TRBJ2-5 | TRBD1 | TRBV10-3 | 15 | CAISESPGGQETQYF | TGTGCCATCAGTGAGTCGCCAGGGGGCCAAGAGACCCAGTACTTC
NA | TRBJ1-4 | NA | TRBV5-1 | 12 | CASTSNEGKLFF | TGCGCCAGCACCTCCAATGAGGGAAAACTGTTTTTT
NA | TRBJ2-5 | TRBD1 | TRBV7-6 | 14 | CASSSDRGPRTQYF | TGTGCCAGCAGTTCCGACAGGGGACCCAGGACCCAGTACTTC
NA | TRBJ2-1 | NA | TRBV2 | 14 | CASGGTSSYNEQFF | TGTGCCAGCGGAGGCACTAGCTCCTACAATGAGCAGTTCTTC
NA | TRBJ2-5 | NA | TRBV11-2 | 13 | CASSLEEAGTQYF | TGTGCCAGCAGCCTTGAAGAGGCAGGGACCCAGTACTTC
NA | TRBJ2-5 | NA | TRBV5-1 | 16 | CASSDLTVGEGETQYF | TGCGCCAGCAGCGACCTTACTGTAGGGGAAGGAGAGACCCAGTACTTC
NA | TRBJ2-7 | NA | TRBV5-1 | 14 | CASSNTKGGYEQYF | TGCGCCAGCAGTAACACTAAGGGCGGGTACGAGCAGTACTTC
NA | TRBJ1-2 | NA | TRBV27 | 17 | CASSLRILDTHPYGYTF | TGTGCCAGCAGTTTACGCATATTGGACACACACCCCTATGGCTACACCTTC
NA | TRBJ2-1 | NA | TRBV7-9 | 16 | CASSLEQGRSYNEQFF | TGTGCCAGCAGCTTAGAGCAGGGGCGTTCCTACAATGAGCAGTTCTTC
NA | TRBJ1-5 | TRBD1 | TRBV2 | 16 | CASSGQGGNSNQSQHF | TGTGCCAGCAGCGGACAGGGCGGGAATAGCAATCAGTCCCAGCATTTT
NA | TRBJ2-2 | NA | TRBV7-2 | 19 | CASSESGTLLLSNTGELFF | TGTGCCAGCAGCGAGTCCGGGACATTACTTCTCTCGAACACCGGGGAGCTGTTTTTT
NA | TRBJ1-2 | NA | TRBV6-1 | 16 | CASSEVPGPIPYGYTF | TGTGCCAGCAGTGAAGTACCGGGGCCAATTCCTTATGGCTACACCTTC
NA | TRBJ2-7 | NA | TRBV15 | 13 | CATRRDTTYEQYF | TGTGCCACCAGGAGGGACACCACCTACGAGCAGTACTTC
NA | TRBJ2-5 | NA | TRBV6-1 | 11 | CASTVQETQYF | TGTGCCAGCACGGTCCAAGAGACCCAGTACTTC
NA | TRBJ1-2 | NA | TRBV7-2 | 14 | CASSSVPAAYGYTF | TGTGCCAGCAGCTCTGTACCGGCAGCGTATGGCTACACCTTC
NA | TRBJ1-5 | TRBD1 | TRBV5-5 | 15 | CASSAGTGSVQPQHF | TGTGCCAGCTCGGCCGGGACAGGGAGTGTTCAGCCCCAGCATTTT
NA | TRBJ1-2 | TRBD1 | TRBV19 | 16 | CASSIPDRGNYYGYTF | TGTGCCAGTAGTATACCGGACAGGGGAAATTACTATGGCTACACCTTC
once | TRBJ2-1 | NA | TRBV9 | 19 | CASSVTGGLASIGANEQFF | TGTGCCAGCAGCGTCACGGGTGGGCTAGCGTCGATCGGAGCTAATGAGCAGTTCTTC
NA | TRBJ1-3 | NA | TRBV4-3 | 16 | CASSQDSLRSGNTIYF | TGCGCCAGCAGCCAAGATTCATTACGCTCTGGAAACACCATATATTTT
NA | TRBJ2-5 | NA | TRBV7-9 | 15 | CASSLVLARQETQYF | TGTGCCAGCAGCTTAGTCCTAGCGAGGCAAGAGACCCAGTACTTC
few | TRBJ1-1 | NA | TRBV30 | 13 | CAWSLIWGAGAFF | TGTGCCTGGAGTCTAATATGGGGAGCCGGAGCTTTCTTT
NA | TRBJ1-2 | NA | TRBV2 | 15 | CASSDRVLAGYGYTF | TGTGCCAGCAGTGACAGGGTTTTGGCAGGCTATGGCTACACCTTC
NA | TRBJ2-1 | NA | TRBV5-5 | 14 | CASSLLDSGNVEFF | TGTGCCAGCAGCCTTCTAGACTCGGGGAACGTCGAGTTCTTC
few | TRBJ1-5 | TRBD1 | TRBV27 | 14 | CASSLQGAIQPQHF | TGTGCCAGCAGTTTACAGGGGGCAATTCAGCCCCAGCATTTT
NA | TRBJ2-1 | NA | TRBV30 | 12 | CAWTSLGDEQFF | TGTGCCTGGACTAGTCTTGGCGATGAGCAGTTCTTC
NA | TRBJ2-1 | TRBD2 | TRBV5-1 | 15 | CASSLRREPYNEQFF | TGCGCCAGCAGCTTGAGGCGGGAGCCCTACAATGAGCAGTTCTTC
NA | TRBJ2-7 | NA | TRBV7-2 | 13 | CASRLVGTYEQYF | TGTGCCAGCAGATTAGTCGGTACCTACGAGCAGTACTTC
once | TRBJ1-6 | NA | TRBV7-2 | 14 | CASGLGTPNSPLHF | TGTGCCAGCGGCCTGGGGACTCCTAATTCACCCCTCCACTTT
NA | TRBJ2-1 | NA | TRBV9 | 16 | CASSVDPHPAYNEQFF | TGTGCCAGCAGCGTAGATCCCCACCCGGCTTACAATGAGCAGTTCTTC
NA | TRBJ2-2 | NA | TRBV5-1 | 16 | CASSSGQLSNTGELFF | TGCGCCAGCAGCTCCGGACAGCTATCGAACACCGGGGAGCTGTTTTTT
NA | TRBJ2-6 | NA | TRBV19 | 16 | CASSSVLLSGANVLTF | TGTGCCAGTAGTTCCGTACTACTCTCTGGGGCCAACGTCCTGACTTTC
NA | TRBJ2-7 | NA | TRBV4-2 | 13 | CASSRSGTYEQYF | TGTGCCAGCAGCCGATCTGGTACCTACGAGCAGTACTTC
NA | TRBJ1-2 | NA | TRBV7-2 | 13 | CASSSRVPNGYTF | TGTGCCAGCAGCTCAAGAGTACCGAATGGCTACACCTTC
NA | TRBJ2-1 | TRBD2 | TRBV10-3 | 15 | CAIRDSGGAINEQFF | TGTGCCATCAGAGATAGCGGGGGGGCCATCAATGAGCAGTTCTTC
NA | TRBJ1-5 | NA | TRBV6-1 | 13 | CASILDGNQPQHF | TGTGCCAGCATCCTGGACGGGAATCAGCCCCAGCATTTT
NA | TRBJ1-2 | NA | TRBV20-1 | 11 | CSARQGEGYTF | TGCAGTGCTAGACAGGGAGAAGGCTACACCTTC
few | TRBJ2-1 | TRBD2 | TRBV18 | 14 | CASSSTSGYNEQFF | TGTGCCAGCTCAAGTACTAGCGGTTACAATGAGCAGTTCTTC
NA | TRBJ2-5 | NA | TRBV21-1 | 17 | CASSKKPTRGQRETQYF | TGTGCCAGCAGCAAAAAACCTACTCGGGGGCAGAGGGAGACCCAGTACTTC
NA | TRBJ2-5 | NA | TRBV10-3 | 16 | CAISESNLGSLETQYF | TGTGCCATCAGTGAGTCAAATTTGGGCAGTTTGGAGACCCAGTACTTC
NA | TRBJ2-2 | NA | TRBV5-1 | 17 | CASSSFAAVSVGGELFF | TGCGCCAGCAGCTCATTTGCCGCGGTCTCTGTCGGCGGGGAGCTGTTTTTT
NA | TRBJ2-7 | TRBD2 | TRBV6-5 | 12 | CASSFRGDEQYF | TGTGCCAGCAGTTTCCGGGGGGACGAGCAGTACTTC
NA | TRBJ1-1 | NA | TRBV7-2 | 14 | CASSIGGGNTEAFF | TGTGCCAGCAGCATCGGGGGAGGGAACACTGAAGCTTTCTTT
NA | TRBJ1-1 | TRBD1 | TRBV4-3 | 16 | CASSPTHGTGGTEAFF | TGCGCCAGCAGCCCAACCCACGGGACAGGAGGAACTGAAGCTTTCTTT
NA | TRBJ2-7 | TRBD2 | TRBV5-6 | 13 | CASSWTSSDEQYF | TGTGCCAGCAGCTGGACTAGTTCCGACGAGCAGTACTTC
NA | TRBJ1-6 | TRBD1 | TRBV5-1 | 15 | CASSPARQGDSPLHF | TGCGCCAGCAGCCCCGCTAGACAGGGAGATTCACCCCTCCACTTT
NA | TRBJ1-2 | NA | TRBV5-1 | 14 | CASSLDSQNYGYTF | TGCGCCAGCAGCTTGGATTCACAGAACTATGGCTACACCTTC
NA | TRBJ2-5 | TRBD1 | TRBV2 | 17 | CASRVSRQGILGETQYF | TGTGCCAGCCGAGTGTCGAGACAGGGGATCCTTGGAGAGACCCAGTACTTC
NA | TRBJ2-5 | NA | TRBV19 | 11 | CAAGYGKTQYF | TGTGCCGCCGGGTACGGAAAGACCCAGTACTTC
few | TRBJ1-6 | NA | TRBV5-1 | 13 | CASSPEPNSPLHF | TGCGCCAGCAGCCCTGAACCTAATTCACCCCTCCACTTT
NA | TRBJ1-5 | NA | TRBV30 | 15 | CAWSAQTGKNQPQHF | TGTGCCTGGAGTGCCCAAACAGGGAAGAATCAGCCCCAGCATTTT
NA | TRBJ2-5 | TRBD1 | TRBV19 | 14 | CASSSRTGSETQYF | TGTGCCAGTAGTTCTCGGACAGGGTCAGAGACCCAGTACTTC
NA | TRBJ1-3 | NA | TRBV7-2 | 14 | CASSFVSSGNTIYF | TGTGCCAGCAGCTTTGTGTCCTCTGGAAACACCATATATTTT